This T cell receptor (beta chain) was sequenced in a study of shared clonotypes between healthy human individuals. This CDR3 is built from 13 residues. Germline values: CDR1 SGDLS, CDR2 YYNGEE. Trimming stripped 4 bases from V and 5 bases from J, with 10 bases between. The authors split each subset's genomic DNA evenly across several immunoSEQ plates. Using immunoSEQ multiplex PCR, the repertoire was profiled, and TCRdb retains in-frame clones only, with some absent. The sample gives 300,000 to 350,000 clones, around 70% of which show up once; more than 9% is in the top ten. The clonotype was recovered from a man aged 25-45 years in good health. The rearrangement joins TRBV9 to TRBJ2-1; unclear D gene. The sequenced material came from memory CD4+ T cells sorted from blood. The subset denotes: CD45RA-negative fraction. Here the CDR3 reads CASSPRWDNEQFF. CDR3 nucleotide sequence: TGTGCCAGCAGCCCACGGTGGGACAATGAGCAGTTCTTC.